This is a list of T cell receptor beta chains from one sample in a study of cytomegalovirus exposure and HLA in healthy donors. Clones were sequenced by immunoSEQ multiplex PCR, and TCRdb holds only the in-frame ones, with some missing. The data hold 150,000 or so clones, with 73% observed a single time. The sequencing input was PBMCs. The receptors here all came from a woman between 18 and 29 years old in good health and CMV-seronegative. The CDR3 runs from the conserved cysteine through the conserved F or W. The D gene is left open where the match is weak.

D gene	V gene	J gene	CDR3 protein
.	TRBV4-2	TRBJ1-1	CASSQDFGQTRGAFF
.	TRBV15	TRBJ2-5	CATSRTGSWETQYF
.	TRBV6-6	TRBJ2-1	CASYRDTSDEQFF
TRBD2	TRBV4-3	TRBJ2-1	CASSPGLAPSSYNEQFF
TRBD1	TRBV9	TRBJ1-3	CASSARTGLGGNTIYF
.	TRBV6-1	TRBJ1-3	CASSSEQGTIYF
.	TRBV19	TRBJ1-5	CASSTQEQVLINQPQHF
TRBD1	TRBV5-1	TRBJ1-6	CASSLGTGGIFNSPLHF
TRBD1	TRBV29-1	TRBJ1-1	CSVGGELTGGADTEAFF
TRBD2	TRBV28	TRBJ2-3	CASSKAGNTQYF
TRBD1	TRBV28	TRBJ1-5	CASSSWDRNQPQHF
.	TRBV7-2	TRBJ1-1	CASSLGGTLEAFF
.	TRBV5-1	TRBJ1-2	CASRFEAGIVYGYTF
.	TRBV27	TRBJ2-1	CASRPRTGPDYNEQFF
TRBD2	TRBV4-1	TRBJ2-7	CASSLGLAGAVHEQYF